This T cell receptor (beta chain) was obtained from a study of CD8+ T cells in alopecia areata. Findings of the study overall: Compared with normal scalp, lesional scalp had higher clonality and more expanded CD8+ clones. Mouse data revealed clearer TCR sharing than patient data did, a gap possibly tied to HLA. Association of baseline CD8+ expansion with response is uncertain owing to one nonresponder.

Treatment reported: oral pan-JAK inhibitor, 5-10 mg twice daily. On this clone itself: Its target is not known.

As the sequencing template, cDNA was produced by extracting RNA and reverse transcribing it. TCRdb's copy holds only in-frame clones and misses some; the assay was immunoSEQ multiplex PCR. The data show tens of thousands of clones, about 70% seen once. The sample in question was CD8+ T cells sorted from blood, obtained between weeks 44 and 45, from a patient treated with tofacitinib. The origin of this receptor is a human donor with alopecia areata.

The CDR3 DNA follows: TGCGCCAGCAGCCCCAATTGGGAGGACAATGATCAGCCCCAGCATTTT. This gives the protein CASSPNWEDNDQPQHF. The V gene is TRBV4-3, the J gene TRBJ1-5; tentatively, D is TRBD1 (5 bases). The germline V gene has CDR1 LGHNA and CDR2 YSLEER. The CDR3 is 16 residues long. V lost 4 bases and J lost 5, with 18 bases in between.